This T cell receptor beta chain was identified during a study of cytomegalovirus exposure and HLA in healthy donors. As for this clone: Its antigen is not known.

Clones were read by immunoSEQ multiplex PCR, and TCRdb kept only the in-frame ones, dropping some. The table shows some 120,000 clones, with roughly 90% occurring only once. J was trimmed by 6 bases and V by 1 base; bases with no gene match: 9. The germline V gene encodes CDR1 SGHRS and CDR2 YFSETQ. This CDR3 contains 15 residues. Study observations and caveats: The investigators catalogued 160 or so TCR beta chains as cytomegalovirus-associated. TCR sequences were mostly rare, though some public TCRs occurred in many donors.

This clonotype was sampled from a man aged 30-40 years in good health and CMV-seronegative. Material for sequencing was PBMCs. This chain connects TRBV5-1 to TRBJ2-5, with 7 bases matching TRBD2. CDR3 sequence reads: CASSLSSGVLQTQYF. CDR3 DNA sequence: TGCGCCAGCAGCTTGTCGAGCGGGGTTCTACAGACCCAGTACTTC.